This T cell receptor (beta chain) was sequenced for a study of shared clonotypes between healthy human individuals. Findings and limits, study-wide: Sequencing depth was expected to influence donor clonotype sharing.

Tens of millions of PBMCs were counted before genomic DNA extraction. Authors' analysis steps: ImmunoSEQ output held junction-only sequences without quality scores, so filtering differed. Libraries were prepared by immunoSEQ multiplex PCR; TCRdb keeps only in-frame clonotypes and omits some of them. The V and J calls and clone size were taken over from that table, and D and trimming were inferred from the DNA. The sample carries some 490,000 clones, over 75% recorded once. For this clone: Antigen unknown. This likely stems from a read error, as it lies one base from a far larger clone.

What was sequenced was PBMCs. The receptor comes from a woman in her forties in good health. Some clones in this sample may be carry-over from other donors' samples.

This CDR3 reads CASSLMSNTGELFF. The CDR3 DNA is TGCGCCAGCAGCTTGATGTCGAACACCGGGGAGCTGTTTTTT. The V call is TRBV5-1, the J call TRBJ2-2; D is ambiguous. The V gene's germline CDR1 is SGHRS and CDR2 YFSETQ. V shed 1 base and J shed 0 bases, with 4 bases lying between them. This CDR3 has 14 residues.